Sequencing of this T cell receptor (beta chain) was carried out in a study of T cells in Graves' hyperthyroidism and ophthalmopathy (dated by TCRdb to between 2018 and 2021). With respect to the entire study: Peripheral blood was sampled at the time of initial diagnosis, prior to any treatment. The approximately 100 discovery patients were randomly split 7:3 into training and test sets. In addition, the study compared T-cell repertoires in thyroid tissue and in blood from about six Graves' hyperthyroidism patients. Once sampling was done, hyperthyroidism patients were given methimazole at a starting dose of 30 mg daily, whereas ophthalmopathy patients were given high-dose intravenous methylprednisolone. The paper reports TCR Vbeta CDR3 sequencing of some 140 peripheral blood samples: some 44 ophthalmopathy, about 75 hyperthyroidism and around 17 progressor patients. Prospective prediction of ophthalmopathy was tested in an independent validation cohort of fewer than 20 hyperthyroidism patients and roughly 16 patients who later progressed to ophthalmopathy. To identify TCR V-J signatures that set the groups apart, the researchers used a discovery cohort of approximately 98 patients, made up of roughly 45 with Graves' ophthalmopathy and about 60 with stable Graves' hyperthyroidism.

What the research found in general, with its limitations: Sample size was not statistically predetermined, and investigators were not blinded to group allocation. In validation, progression to ophthalmopathy was predicted by the model with more than 65% sensitivity and nearly 75% specificity, a median of approximately 6.5 months before onset. Most expanded thyroid clonotypes (frequency above 0.001) were also detected in blood, a finding suggesting that blood repertoires may reflect thyroid immune responses. Ophthalmopathy was separated from stable hyperthyroidism by a 13 V-J signature model, with approximately 89% sensitivity and about 81% specificity obtained in cross-validation and 80%/75% obtained in testing.

This clonotype has a count of ten or more. Its antigen target is currently unknown. Nothing much larger sits one base from this clone, and base qualities are not available. Reading the germline V gene gives CDR1 SGHAT and CDR2 FQNNGV. The germline ends are 11 bases apart after V is trimmed by 2 bases and J by 9 bases. Taken from cysteine to phenylalanine, the CDR3 has 12 residues. The only DNA kept is the CDR3, 36 bases in frame from the first base. Ophthalmopathy patients had moderately to severely active disease, with a Clinical Activity Score of 3 or more, a NOSPECS grade of 4 or more, and a disease duration of less than 3 months. Any patient with an uncontrolled infection, another autoimmune disease, pregnancy or lactation was excluded. Diagnoses were based on clinical symptoms, serum thyroxine and TRAb, thyroid ultrasound and orbital computed tomography. Ficoll-Paque density gradient centrifugation was used to isolate PBMCs from under 11 ml of fresh peripheral blood. Total RNA was extracted with Trizol reagent, and quality was checked on an Agilent 2100 Bioanalyzer.

The TCR beta CDR3 regions were amplified from RNA transcripts. The first round of RT-PCR for the TCR CDR3 was performed with the HTBI primer set and the Qiagen OneStep RT-PCR kit. A second multiplex PCR round built the libraries, followed by size selection and purification. The libraries were sequenced on an Illumina HiSeq2000 using paired-end 100 bp reads. The authors' analysis ran thus. Raw data were processed with SOAPnuke, discarding reads with adapters, uncalled bases, mean Phred below 15, or no exact constant-primer or identifier match. High-quality paired reads were merged using COPE v1.2.5, and each unique nucleotide sequence was defined as a clonotype. Clonotypes were aligned to IMGT TRBV, TRBD and TRBJ reference segments using MiTCR v1.1. The analysis was restricted to V-J combinations with a frequency above 0.0001, which together covered over 99% of the repertoires. A TCS score was defined as the ratio of F50 (clonal expansion) to E x V (chaos), with BLOSUM62-based TCRdist applied between CDR3 peptides within each V-J. Welch's t-statistics and random forest reduced roughly 540 V-J features to 13, which were used in a naive Bayes classifier (R e1071). Using fastp trimming at Q25 and MiXCR clonotype assembly, TCRdb reanalyzed the public sequencing data and kept in-frame beta chains. All rows with the same CDR3 protein become a single entry with the most common DNA and genes. The V and J calls come from TCRdb's annotation, not from the publication. The sample table lists 400,000 or so distinct CDR3 sequences, about 16% of them with a count of one. Clones ranked in the top ten supply roughly 19% of the sample.

The chain couples TRBV11-2 to TRBJ2-7; the best D guess is TRBD1, with 5 bases matching. Sequencing input: blood. The clonotype comes from a woman aged 55-69 years with Graves' ophthalmopathy. In nucleotide form, the sequence is TGTGCCAGCAGCTTAATCCAGGGTAGGCAGTACTTC. Translated, this gives CASSLIQGRQYF.